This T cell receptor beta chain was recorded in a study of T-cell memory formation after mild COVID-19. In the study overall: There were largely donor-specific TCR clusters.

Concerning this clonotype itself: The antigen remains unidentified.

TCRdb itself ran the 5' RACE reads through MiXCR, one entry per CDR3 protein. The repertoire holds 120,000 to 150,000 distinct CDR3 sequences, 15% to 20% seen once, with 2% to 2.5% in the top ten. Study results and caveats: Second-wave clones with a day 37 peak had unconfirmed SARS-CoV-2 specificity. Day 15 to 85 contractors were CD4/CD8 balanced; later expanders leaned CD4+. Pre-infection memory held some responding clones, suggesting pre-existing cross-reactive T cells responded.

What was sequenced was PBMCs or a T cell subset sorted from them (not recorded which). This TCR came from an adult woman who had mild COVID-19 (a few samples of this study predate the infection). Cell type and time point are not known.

CDR3: CSARDPRRGNTEAFF. The CDR3 DNA reads as TGCAGTGCTAGAGATCCAAGGAGGGGGAACACTGAAGCTTTCTTT. The chain uses TRBV20-1 and TRBJ1-1; D is possibly TRBD1 (5 bases). Per the germline V gene, CDR1 is DFQATT and CDR2 is SNEGSKA (reference sequence). The V and J ends lost 0 bases and 1 base respectively, with 12 bases between them. This CDR3 region has 15 residues.